The 17 T cell receptor beta chains below come from one sample, sequenced in a study of shared clonotypes between healthy human individuals. Measured with immunoSEQ multiplex PCR; TCRdb has only the in-frame clones, and not every one. Among about 590,000 clones listed, roughly 95% were seen once. CD45RO-negative, CCR7-positively selected cells formed the naive CD8 fraction, excluding terminally differentiated effector memory CD45RA+ cells. Sequenced input: naive CD8+ T cells sorted from blood. The receptors stem from a woman in her 30s in good health.

The chain couples TRBV7-9 to TRBJ1-3, with a weak D call TRBD1 (6 bases). The CDR3 spans 16 residues. Germline V gives CDR1 SEHNR, CDR2 FQNEAQ (reference sequence). V was trimmed by 5 bases and J by 4 bases, leaving 18 bases between them. CDR3 loop: CASSGDRLPGGNTIYF. CDR3 coding DNA: TGTGCCAGCAGCGGCGACAGGTTACCGGGGGGAAACACCATATATTTT.

With regard to this clone: Other DNA sequences in this sample translate to the same CDR3. V usage is TRBV9 and J usage is TRBJ2-7; D is unresolved. The V gene's germline CDR1 is SGDLS and CDR2 YYNGEE. This CDR3 is 13 amino acids long. Deletions cut 0 bases from V and 5 bases from J, with 9 bases between. The CDR3 here is CASSVGTGNEQYF. The CDR3 DNA follows: TGTGCCAGCAGCGTAGGGACGGGCAACGAGCAGTACTTC.

The chain couples TRBV19 to TRBJ2-1; D is unclear. This CDR3 has 13 amino acids. V lost 4 bases to trimming and J lost 8 bases, with 12 bases between them. CDR1 and CDR2 from the germline V gene are LNHDA and SQIVND (reference sequence). The CDR3 protein is CASSTNPEDEQFF. The CDR3 DNA is TGTGCCAGTAGTACGAACCCCGAGGATGAGCAGTTCTTC.

The chain has TRBV29-1 and TRBJ1-4, with TRBD1 identical over 9 bases. There are 15 residues in the CDR3. After removal of 0 bases from V and 10 bases from J, the junction contained 9 bases not matched to a gene. Germline V CDR1 and CDR2: SQVTM, ANQGSEA. Here the CDR3 reads CSVEDLGTGIGKLFF. CDR3 nucleotides: TGCAGCGTTGAAGATCTAGGGACAGGGATTGGAAAACTGTTTTTT. Full variable domain (missing parts from reference TRBV29-1 and TRBJ1-4): SAVISQKPSRDICQRGTSLTIQCQVDSQVTMMFWYRQQPGQSLTLIATANQGSEATYESGFVIDKFPISRPNLTFSTLTVSNMSPEDSSIYLCSVEDLGTGIGKLFFGSGTQLSVL.

CDR3 protein: CASTNPGQQETQYF. Here the CDR3 DNA reads TGTGCCAGCACCAACCCGGGGCAACAAGAGACCCAGTACTTC. The chain links TRBV5-8 to TRBJ2-5, with D perhaps assigned TRBD1 or TRBD2 (5 bases each). The V end lost 6 bases, the J end lost 2 bases, and 14 bases lay between the germline ends. The CDR3 is 14 residues long. Per the germline V gene, CDR1 is SGHTS and CDR2 is YDEGEE.

This chain connects TRBV14 to TRBJ2-7; 8 bases are a match to TRBD1. Germline V gene data show CDR1 as SGHDN and CDR2 as FVKESK. This CDR3 region has 14 residues. With V trimmed by 4 bases and J by 2 bases, 4 bases remained unmatched. CDR3 nucleotides: TGTGCCAGCAGCCGGACAGGGTTCGCCTACGAGCAGTACTTC. This sequence encodes CASSRTGFAYEQYF.

The CDR3 loop is CASSLTGMNEQFF. As DNA, the CDR3 is TGTGCCAGCAGCTTGACCGGGATGAATGAGCAGTTCTTC. V usage is TRBV5-6 and J usage is TRBJ2-1; weak D call: TRBD2 (5 bases). Germline values: CDR1 SGHDT, CDR2 YYEEEE. The CDR3 is 13 amino acids. Trimming removed 1 base at V and 7 bases at J, with 9 bases between.

The V gene is TRBV10-3, the J gene TRBJ2-1, with 9 bases identical to TRBD2. Germline V CDR1 and CDR2: ENHRY, SYGVKD. The CDR3 runs to 13 residues. The V gene end was trimmed by 9 bases and the J gene end by 8 bases; junction bases not matched to a gene: 8. The CDR3 region is CAIRASGKDEQFF. CDR3 DNA sequence: TGTGCCATTCGGGCTAGCGGGAAGGATGAGCAGTTCTTC.

The chain's CDR3 is CASSLGPFYEQYF. The CDR3 nucleotides read TGTGCCAGCAGTTTAGGACCTTTTTACGAGCAGTACTTC. J is TRBJ2-7 and V is TRBV27; D unresolved. Per germline, CDR1 MNHEY and CDR2 SMNVEV (reference sequence). The CDR3 has 13 residues. V lost 2 bases and J 4 bases, leaving 9 bases between the germline ends.

The chain couples TRBV5-1 to TRBJ2-7; 7 bases are shared with TRBD2. Germline V gene sequence: CDR1 SGHRS, CDR2 YFSETQ. V trimming: 4 bases; J trimming: 3 bases; junction bases outside the gene matches: 10. The CDR3 consists of 15 residues. DNA of the CDR3: TGCGCCAGCAGCCCTGGCGTGTCTAGCGGCTACGAGCAGTACTTC. This sequence encodes CASSPGVSSGYEQYF.

This clone showed up just once. The chain uses TRBV28 and TRBJ1-2; D not certain. V was cut by 6 bases and J by 5 bases, with 16 bases left in between. Germline V gene data show CDR1 as MDHEN and CDR2 as SYDVKM. CDR3 size: 14 residues. The CDR3 spells CASSSRHVGYGYTF. The CDR3 DNA sequence: TGTGCCAGCAGCTCGAGACACGTCGGTTATGGCTACACCTTC.

The DNA for the CDR3 is TGTGCCAGCAGCTTAGAGGTGGGGGGCCCCTACGAGCAGTACTTC. It encodes CASSLEVGGPYEQYF. The chain couples TRBV7-2 to TRBJ2-7; D is possibly TRBD1 or TRBD2 (6 bases each). The CDR3 is 15 amino acids. Trimming left V 1 base short and J 2 bases short, with 12 bases between. The V gene's germline CDR1 is SGHTA and CDR2 FQGNSA. The full variable domain, in which reference TRBV7-2 and TRBJ2-7 provide the parts outside the CDR3, is GAGVSQSPSNKVTEKGKDVELRCDPISGHTALYWYRQSLGQGLEFLIYFQGNSAPDKSGLPSDRFSAERTGGSVSTLTIQRTQQEDSAVYLCASSLEVGGPYEQYFGPGTRLTVT.

This chain links TRBV7-9 with TRBJ2-1; 11 positions match TRBD2. Unmatched junction bases numbered 8, after V lost 6 bases and J lost 10 bases. Germline loops: CDR1 SEHNR, CDR2 FQNEAQ (reference sequence). The CDR3 contains 14 residues. CDR3 nucleotides: TGTGCCAGCAGGAATACTAGCGGGAGCCTCGAGCAGTTCTTC. Its translation: CASRNTSGSLEQFF.

The chain links TRBV7-8 to TRBJ1-4; tentatively, D is TRBD1 (5 bases). The CDR3 is 16 amino acids. Germline CDR1 is SGHVS and CDR2 is FQNEAQ. Trimming took 1 base from V and 6 from J, leaving 15 bases between them. The CDR3 region is CASSLGGEGEDEKLFF. The CDR3 DNA sequence: TGTGCCAGCAGCTTAGGAGGTGAAGGGGAAGATGAAAAACTGTTTTTT.

The chain employs TRBV7-9 and TRBJ2-7, with 10 bases lining up with TRBD2. CDR3 length: 16 amino acids. V shed 1 base, J shed 6 bases, and the junction held 9 bases outside the gene matches. Germline V lookup: CDR1 SEHNR, CDR2 FQNEAQ (reference sequence). CDR3 nucleotides: TGTGCCAGCAGCTTAGGGGAGCGGGAGGGCCTGATCGAGCAGTACTTC. Translated: CASSLGEREGLIEQYF. The full variable domain, with the rest looked up from reference TRBV7-9 and TRBJ2-7, is DTGVSQNPRHKITKRGQNVTFRCDPISEHNRLYWYRQTLGQGPEFLTYFQNEAQLEKSRLLSDRFSAERPKGSFSTLEIQRTEQGDSAMYLCASSLGEREGLIEQYFGPGTRLTVT.

This clone was seen a single time. This rearrangement joins TRBV28 to TRBJ2-1; 9 nucleotides match TRBD2. Per the germline V gene, CDR1 is MDHEN and CDR2 is SYDVKM. The V segment lost 5 bases and the J segment 7 bases; nucleotides outside the gene matches: 6. The CDR3 totals 14 residues. CDR3 sequence (DNA): TGTGCCAGCAGTCGGGGACTAGCATTTAATGAGCAGTTCTTC. As protein: CASSRGLAFNEQFF. Complete variable domain (other parts from reference TRBV28 and TRBJ2-1): DVKVTQSSRYLVKRTGEKVFLECVQDMDHENMFWYRQDPGLGLRLIYFSYDVKMKEKGDIPEGYSVSREKKERFSLILESASTNQTSMYLCASSRGLAFNEQFFGPGTRLTVL.

The chain employs TRBV30 and TRBJ2-5, with D possibly matching TRBD1 (6 bases). TRBJ2-7 matches the DNA end more closely, so the J call is doubtful. The CDR3 runs 14 residues. Germline V gene lookup returns CDR1 GTSNPN and CDR2 SVGIG (reference sequence). CDR3 sequence reads: CAWSAGQSSCEQYF. The CDR3 DNA is TGTGCCTGGAGTGCCGGACAGTCCTCTTGCGAGCAGTACTTC.